Listed below are T cell receptor beta chains from one sample, sequenced in a study of OX40 agonist ivuxolimab in advanced cancers. The table came from immunoSEQ multiplex PCR; TCRdb's copy has only in-frame clones and leaves some out. The repertoire consists of about 150,000 clones, with 85% to 95% occurring once and the leading ten covering under 1.3%. This sample comprised CD4+ or CD8+ T cells sorted from blood, obtained in a trial of the OX40 agonist ivuxolimab. These receptors came from an adult with an advanced solid tumor such as melanoma, head and neck, liver or kidney cancer. The CDR3 runs from the conserved cysteine through the conserved F or W. The D gene is left open where the match is weak. Expanded clones get a size class; other rows say once, few or many, or leave the size out.

clone size	V gene	J gene	D gene	CDR3 protein	CDR3 DNA
.	TRBV19	TRBJ2-1	.	CASSIQGRTYNEQFF	TGTGCCAGTAGCATACAGGGGAGGACCTACAATGAGCAGTTCTTC
.	TRBV5-4	TRBJ2-3	.	CASSPPGPKRSDTQYF	TGTGCCAGCAGCCCTCCGGGACCAAAGAGATCGGATACGCAGTATTTT
.	TRBV6-5	TRBJ1-1	.	CASSPDRSTEAFF	TGTGCCAGCAGTCCCGACAGGTCCACTGAAGCTTTCTTT
.	TRBV7-9	TRBJ2-5	.	CASSLEGYQETQYF	TGTGCCAGCAGCTTAGAAGGGTACCAAGAGACCCAGTACTTC
.	TRBV10-1	TRBJ1-1	.	CASRRGPTTEAFF	TGCGCCAGCCGTCGGGGGCCGACCACTGAAGCTTTCTTT
.	TRBV6-6	TRBJ1-1	.	CASSDLRSEAFF	TGTGCCAGCAGTGACTTGAGGAGTGAAGCTTTCTTT
.	TRBV30	TRBJ2-2	.	CAWNAGTNTGELFF	TGTGCCTGGAATGCGGGGACGAACACCGGGGAGCTGTTTTTT
.	TRBV28	TRBJ2-4	.	CASSFTPSRNIQYF	TGTGCCAGCAGTTTTACCCCCAGCAGAAACATTCAGTACTTC
.	TRBV9	TRBJ2-7	TRBD2	CASSGLAGGGEQYF	TGTGCCAGCAGTGGACTAGCGGGAGGGGGCGAGCAGTACTTC
once	TRBV5-6	TRBJ1-2	.	CASSQPLGRTNYGYTF	TGTGCCAGCAGCCAGCCCCTCGGACGGACAAACTATGGCTACACCTTC
.	TRBV29-1	TRBJ1-4	TRBD1	CSVGGQGNEKLFF	TGCAGCGTTGGTGGACAGGGAAATGAAAAACTGTTTTTT
once	TRBV4-3	TRBJ1-2	.	CASSQGPGLRKTYGYTF	TGCGCCAGCAGCCAAGGGCCGGGACTCAGGAAAACCTATGGCTACACCTTC
once	TRBV18	TRBJ2-7	.	CASSPGVSSYEQYF	TGTGCCAGCTCACCAGGGGTGAGCTCCTACGAGCAGTACTTC
.	TRBV18	TRBJ1-5	.	CASSPQGGGQPQHF	TGTGCCAGCTCACCACAGGGGGGCGGACAGCCCCAGCATTTT
.	TRBV5-4	TRBJ2-5	.	CASSLALPDATQYF	TGTGCCAGCAGCTTGGCTTTGCCGGATGCGACCCAGTACTTC
.	TRBV6-1	TRBJ2-1	.	CASRGGRSTYGFF	TGTGCCAGCAGGGGGGGCCGGAGTACATATGGGTTCTTC
.	TRBV5-4	TRBJ2-3	TRBD2	CASSFKISGGGTDTQYF	TGTGCCAGCAGCTTTAAGATAAGCGGGGGAGGCACAGATACGCAGTATTTT
.	TRBV7-3	TRBJ2-3	.	CASSSLTGPDTQYF	TGTGCCAGCAGCTCCTTGACAGGACCAGATACGCAGTATTTT
.	TRBV18	TRBJ2-5	.	CASSPLEETQYF	TGTGCCAGCTCACCTTTAGAAGAGACCCAGTACTTC
.	TRBV25-1	TRBJ1-6	.	CASTRATGTSYNSPLHF	TGTGCCAGCACCCGGGCTACAGGGACCTCCTATAATTCACCCCTCCACTTT
.	TRBV7-2	TRBJ2-7	TRBD2	CASSSRLAGGYEQYF	TGTGCCAGCAGCTCCCGACTAGCGGGAGGATACGAGCAGTACTTC
.	TRBV7-8	TRBJ1-5	TRBD1	CASSRRDRGAGNQPQHF	TGTGCCAGCAGCCGCCGGGACAGGGGGGCTGGCAATCAGCCCCAGCATTTT
.	TRBV9	TRBJ1-1	.	CASSVGKGGGSNTEAFF	TGTGCCAGCAGCGTAGGTAAGGGAGGAGGGTCGAACACTGAAGCTTTCTTT
.	TRBV27	TRBJ2-7	TRBD1	CASSFDRDYEQYF	TGTGCCAGCAGTTTTGACAGGGACTACGAGCAGTACTTC
.	TRBV6-5	TRBJ1-6	TRBD1	CASRGDRHNSPLHF	TGTGCCAGCAGAGGGGACAGACATAATTCACCCCTCCACTTT
.	TRBV9	TRBJ1-2	TRBD1	CASSAIRDRGFLGYTF	TGTGCCAGCAGCGCGATCCGGGACAGGGGTTTTCTTGGCTACACCTTC
.	TRBV6-6	TRBJ1-2	TRBD1	CASSYSTGGYYGYTF	TGTGCCAGCAGTTACTCGACAGGGGGGTACTATGGCTACACCTTC
once	TRBV9	TRBJ2-3	.	CASSVAIRDTQYF	TGTGCCAGCAGCGTAGCTATTAGGGATACGCAGTATTTT
.	TRBV6-5	TRBJ1-4	.	CASQDGVFKEKLFF	TGTGCCTCTCAGGACGGGGTGTTCAAGGAAAAACTGTTTTTT
.	TRBV5-1	TRBJ2-1	TRBD2	CASSSGTSGNEQFF	TGCGCCAGCAGCTCGGGGACTAGCGGTAATGAGCAGTTCTTC
.	TRBV9	TRBJ1-2	TRBD1	CASSRDRNYGYTF	TGTGCCAGCAGCCGGGACAGGAACTATGGCTACACCTTC
.	TRBV7-9	TRBJ1-2	.	CASSWDTSGGYTF	TGTGCCAGCAGCTGGGACACTTCGGGGGGCTACACCTTC
.	TRBV19	TRBJ2-3	.	CASTQDRGTDTQYF	TGTGCCAGTACCCAAGACCGAGGCACAGATACGCAGTATTTT
.	TRBV6-5	TRBJ2-7	.	CASSYDDSSSYEQYF	TGTGCCAGCAGTTATGATGACTCCAGCTCCTACGAGCAGTACTTC
.	TRBV6-6	TRBJ1-4	.	CASTEDSVGKKLFF	TGTGCCAGCACCGAGGACAGTGTTGGTAAAAAACTGTTTTTT
.	TRBV4-1	TRBJ2-1	.	CASSLPEDSSGVSYNEQFF	TGCGCCAGCAGCCTACCCGAAGACTCTAGTGGTGTCTCCTACAATGAGCAGTTCTTC
once	TRBV7-9	TRBJ2-7	.	CASSLRDRYNEQYF	TGTGCCAGCAGCTTACGCGACAGGTACAACGAGCAGTACTTC
few	TRBV9	TRBJ1-1	TRBD1	CASRAEGQGVITEAFF	TGTGCCAGCAGGGCTGAGGGACAGGGGGTTATCACTGAAGCTTTCTTT
.	TRBV18	TRBJ2-3	TRBD1	CASSPPRDRGTDTQYF	TGTGCCAGCTCACCACCGAGAGACAGGGGCACAGATACGCAGTATTTT
.	TRBV18	TRBJ2-1	TRBD2	CASSPRTSGGAGEQFF	TGTGCCAGCTCACCACGGACTAGCGGGGGGGCCGGGGAGCAGTTCTTC
once	TRBV5-1	TRBJ2-3	.	CASSGLTRDTQYF	TGCGCCAGCAGCGGGCTGACGAGGGATACGCAGTATTTT
.	TRBV5-4	TRBJ2-3	.	CASSFRGLPTDTQYF	TGTGCCAGCAGCTTCAGGGGACTCCCCACAGATACGCAGTATTTT
.	TRBV28	TRBJ1-5	.	CASTGGGKDQPQHF	TGTGCCAGCACTGGGGGGGGTAAGGATCAGCCCCAGCATTTT
.	TRBV7-2	TRBJ2-5	TRBD1	CASSSGQQETQYF	TGTGCCAGCAGCTCGGGACAGCAAGAGACCCAGTACTTC
.	TRBV7-9	TRBJ1-1	.	CASSITLNTEAFF	TGTGCCAGCAGCATAACACTGAACACTGAAGCTTTCTTT
.	TRBV28	TRBJ1-2	TRBD1	CASTLGTDLYGYTF	TGTGCCAGCACCCTGGGGACAGACCTATATGGCTACACCTTC
.	TRBV19	TRBJ2-1	.	CASSIWLTTNEQFF	TGTGCCAGTAGTATTTGGTTGACTACCAATGAGCAGTTCTTC
.	TRBV11-2	TRBJ1-1	.	CASSLVLANTEAFF	TGTGCCAGCAGCTTAGTCTTGGCGAACACTGAAGCTTTCTTT
once	TRBV9	TRBJ1-3	TRBD1	CASSVVADRVYGNTIYF	TGTGCCAGCAGCGTAGTGGCGGACAGGGTCTATGGAAACACCATATATTTT
.	TRBV19	TRBJ1-5	.	CASSIDILQPQHF	TGTGCCAGTAGTATAGACATCTTGCAGCCCCAGCATTTT
.	TRBV28	TRBJ2-3	.	CASSSPDLRGTDTQYF	TGTGCCAGCAGTTCCCCGGACTTAAGGGGCACAGATACGCAGTATTTT
.	TRBV11-2	TRBJ2-1	.	CASSLSSAIRYEQFF	TGTGCCAGCAGCTTAAGTTCGGCTATTCGTTATGAGCAGTTCTTC
.	TRBV18	TRBJ2-5	.	CASSPQGGTLHF	TGTGCCAGCTCACCTCAAGGCGGCACCCTGCACTTC
.	TRBV5-1	TRBJ2-1	TRBD2	CASSLGGTSGDTSYNEQFF	TGCGCCAGCAGCTTGGGGGGTACTAGCGGGGACACTTCCTACAATGAGCAGTTCTTC